These T cell receptor beta chains were read from a single sample in a study of OX40 agonist ivuxolimab in advanced cancers. TCRdb keeps only in-frame clones here, not all; method: immunoSEQ multiplex PCR. The data contain approximately 60,000 clones, more than 75% of them singletons. This sample comprised CD4+ or CD8+ T cells sorted from blood, obtained in a trial of the OX40 agonist ivuxolimab. The receptors originated from an adult with an advanced solid tumor such as melanoma, head and neck, liver or kidney cancer. Both conserved end residues are part of each CDR3. A D gene is named only where the DNA matches it firmly. Clone size appears in some rows only: once, few, many, or a class for an expanded clone.

-	TRBD1	TRBV5-6	TRBJ2-7	TGTGCCAGCAGCTCCCTAACCGACAGGGGGGTCGACTACGAGCAGTACTTC	CASSSLTDRGVDYEQYF
-	TRBD2	TRBV5-1	TRBJ2-4	TGCGCCAGCAGCTTGGAGGAGCGGGGGGCCTTAAGGGCCAAAAACATTCAGTACTTC	CASSLEERGALRAKNIQYF
-	-	TRBV5-6	TRBJ1-6	TGTGCCAGCAGCTTGGTAGTCGGACGGGCCCAGGGGTCACCCCTCCACTTT	CASSLVVGRAQGSPLHF
-	-	TRBV29-1	TRBJ1-4	TGCAGCGTTGACGGGGGGATGAATGAAAAACTGTTTTTT	CSVDGGMNEKLFF
-	TRBD1	TRBV7-9	TRBJ1-2	TGTGCCAGCAGCTTTCTGGACAGGGGGCGAGGCTACACCTTC	CASSFLDRGRGYTF
-	TRBD1	TRBV5-4	TRBJ2-3	TGTGCCAGCAGCTTTCCTCGACAGGGGACAGATACGCAGTATTTT	CASSFPRQGTDTQYF
-	-	TRBV5-5	TRBJ1-5	TGTGCCAGCAGCCGGACAGTTAGCAATCAGCCCCAGCATTTT	CASSRTVSNQPQHF
-	-	TRBV5-5	TRBJ1-5	TGTGCCAGCAGCCCTGGTCCGGGTAGGAATCAGCCCCAGCATTTT	CASSPGPGRNQPQHF
few	TRBD2	TRBV7-7	TRBJ2-1	TGTGCCAGCAGCTTACTAGCGGGGGGGATTAGCTCCTACAATGAGCAGTTCTTC	CASSLLAGGISSYNEQFF
-	-	TRBV11-1	TRBJ2-2	TGTGCCAGCAGCCCCCCCGGGGCGGGCACCGGGGAGCTGTTTTTT	CASSPPGAGTGELFF
-	-	TRBV4-1	TRBJ1-3	TGCGCCAGCAGCCAAGACTTCACTCTCTCTGGAAACACCATATATTTT	CASSQDFTLSGNTIYF
-	-	TRBV19	TRBJ1-6	TGTGCCAGTAGGGGTACGGGGCAAGGTAATTCACCCCTCCACTTT	CASRGTGQGNSPLHF
-	TRBD1	TRBV5-4	TRBJ2-7	TGTGCCAGCAGCTCGGGACAGGGATACGAGCAGTACTTC	CASSSGQGYEQYF
-	-	TRBV5-1	TRBJ1-3	TGCGCCAGCAGCTTGGTCTGGGCAGGGGAAACTGGAAACACCATATATTTT	CASSLVWAGETGNTIYF
-	-	TRBV10-3	TRBJ1-2	TGTGCCATCAGTCAACCCTCAGTGAACTATGGCTACACCTTC	CAISQPSVNYGYTF
once	-	TRBV6-6	TRBJ2-5	TGTGCCAGCGGGGTCTATGAGACCCAGTACTTC	CASGVYETQYF
-	TRBD1	TRBV7-9	TRBJ1-5	TGTGCCAGCAGCACAGGGGGTCCGGGAAGCTCACTTAATCAGCCCCAGCATTTT	CASSTGGPGSSLNQPQHF
-	TRBD2	TRBV6-4	TRBJ2-3	TGTGCCAGCAGTGACTCGAATAGCGGGGAATACGCAGATACGCAGTATTTT	CASSDSNSGEYADTQYF
-	-	TRBV5-4	TRBJ1-5	TGTGCCAGCAGCTTGCGTCACCTTAGCAATCAGCCCCAGCATTTT	CASSLRHLSNQPQHF
-	-	TRBV7-2	TRBJ1-4	TGTGCCAGCAAATTCGGACGGCTCGAAAAACTGTTTTTT	CASKFGRLEKLFF
few	-	TRBV11-1	TRBJ1-1	TGTGCCAGCATGCCAGGCCAGAACACTGAAGCTTTCTTT	CASMPGQNTEAFF
-	-	TRBV4-1	TRBJ1-3	TGCGCCAGCAGCCACTACATCCACGGGAAGATTCGGAACACCATATATTTT	CASSHYIHGKIRNTIYF
-	-	TRBV5-1	TRBJ2-2	TGCGCCAGCAGCTTGGGACTTTTAACCGGGGAGCTGTTTTTT	CASSLGLLTGELFF
once	-	TRBV20-1	TRBJ2-7	TGCAGCGCTGGAAGGGGGGACGAGCAGTACTTC	CSAGRGDEQYF
-	-	TRBV29-1	TRBJ2-1	TGCAGCGTTGTGGTAGGATACAATGAGCAGTTCTTC	CSVVVGYNEQFF
-	TRBD2	TRBV14	TRBJ2-3	TGTGCCAGCAGCAAAAGACTAGCAGCCGATACGCAGTATTTT	CASSKRLAADTQYF
medium-sized	-	TRBV7-2	TRBJ2-7	TGTGCCAGCAGCTTACCGCAAGGGGCGTACACCTACGAGCAGTACTTC	CASSLPQGAYTYEQYF
-	TRBD2	TRBV5-1	TRBJ2-5	TGCGCCAGCAGCTTGGAGCGGGGGCCTGGGGAGACCCAGTACTTC	CASSLERGPGETQYF
-	-	TRBV5-5	TRBJ1-5	TGTGCCAGCAGCTTGGGGGGACGGCAGCCCCAGCATTTT	CASSLGGRQPQHF
-	-	TRBV19	TRBJ1-2	TGTGCCAGTAGGTTGGGATCCTATGGCTACACCTTC	CASRLGSYGYTF
once	TRBD1	TRBV5-4	TRBJ2-1	TGTGCCAGCAGCTTGGGTGGACAGGGGTCGGTGAATGAGCAGTTCTTC	CASSLGGQGSVNEQFF
few	-	TRBV7-9	TRBJ2-7	TGTGCCAGCAGCTTAGACTCCAGCTCCTACGAGCAGTACTTC	CASSLDSSSYEQYF
-	TRBD1	TRBV9	TRBJ1-1	TGTGCCAGCAGCGTAACAGGGGGCTTCACTGAAGCTTTCTTT	CASSVTGGFTEAFF
-	-	TRBV19	TRBJ2-4	TGTGCCAGTAGCCAGGGCGGCCAAAACATTCAGTACTTC	CASSQGGQNIQYF
-	-	TRBV11-2	TRBJ1-6	TGTGCCAGCAGCCTCATGCATGGGGTCACAGGAGTTAATTCACCCCTCCACTTT	CASSLMHGVTGVNSPLHF
-	TRBD2	TRBV5-1	TRBJ2-1	TGCGCCAGCAGAAGAATTGGACTAGCGGGGGGGCGCGAGCAGTTCTTC	CASRRIGLAGGREQFF
-	-	TRBV27	TRBJ2-1	TGTGCCAGCAGTTTCTTCCCCACTGGCAGAGACAATGAGCAGTTCTTC	CASSFFPTGRDNEQFF
-	-	TRBV5-4	TRBJ2-3	TGTGCCAGCAGCTCAGCCGGGACTAGCACAGATACGCAGTATTTT	CASSSAGTSTDTQYF
once	TRBD1	TRBV18	TRBJ1-2	TGTGCCAGCTCACCAATTGGGACAGGGTCTGTCTCCGGGTATGGCTACACCTTC	CASSPIGTGSVSGYGYTF
-	-	TRBV30	TRBJ1-2	TGTGCCTGGAGTGTAGGGGCGAGTGGGAACTATGGCTACACCTTC	CAWSVGASGNYGYTF
-	-	TRBV12-5	TRBJ1-5	TGTGCTAGTGGTTTGAGGGCAGGGTGGATGGGTGATAGCAATCAGCCCCAGCATTTT	CASGLRAGWMGDSNQPQHF
-	-	TRBV9	TRBJ1-3	TGTGCCAGCAGCCCGGGGGCAGGGACAGGAAACACCATATATTTT	CASSPGAGTGNTIYF
-	-	TRBV5-1	TRBJ1-3	TGCGCCAGCAGCTTGGGGTTGTTACAGGGCTCTGGAAACACCATATATTTT	CASSLGLLQGSGNTIYF
-	TRBD2	TRBV10-1	TRBJ2-1	TGCGCCAGCAGCGACAGCGGGGGACCAAACAATGAGCAGTTCTTC	CASSDSGGPNNEQFF
-	TRBD2	TRBV2	TRBJ2-7	TGTGCCAGCAGTGATACTAGCGGGGGGTACGAGCAGTACTTC	CASSDTSGGYEQYF